The clone carrying this T cell receptor beta chain was observed a handful of times. Its cognate antigen is unknown. This sample was taken from a study of CD8+ T cells in alopecia areata. Findings and limits, study-wide: In patients, TCRs were shared less clearly than in mice, and HLA may possibly be involved.

In five patients, CD4+ T cells were split by CD25+CD127- sorting. Germline V lookup: CDR1 MDHEN, CDR2 SYDVKM. Between the trimmed V and J ends, which lost 1 base and 1 base, there was a span of 11 bases. The CDR3 covers 16 residues. As the sequencing template, cDNA was produced by extracting RNA and reverse transcribing it. Sequenced by immunoSEQ multiplex PCR; TCRdb stores in-frame clones only, minus some. The table shows under 40,000 clones, with less than 55% occurring only once. Sequenced sample: CD4+ Tregs sorted from blood. The V gene is TRBV28, the J gene TRBJ1-3, with no clear D. The receptor was derived from a human donor with alopecia areata. CDR3 nucleotide sequence: TGTGCCAGCAGTTTATTAGGTCAGGTATCTGGAAACACCATATATTTT. Its protein is CASSLLGQVSGNTIYF.